The 29 T cell receptor beta chains listed next were all sequenced from one sample in a study of T-cell memory formation after mild COVID-19. MiXCR, applied by TCRdb to the 5' RACE reads, yields one record per CDR3 protein. Found here are hundreds of thousands of distinct CDR3 sequences, around a quarter of them singletons; the top ten hold 9.5% to 15%. The sequenced material came from PBMCs or a T cell subset sorted from them (not recorded which). The receptors derive from an adult woman who had mild COVID-19 (a few samples of this study predate the infection). Cell type and time point are not known.

This clonotype was seen only a few times. The chain combines TRBV12-3 or TRBV12-4 with TRBJ1-4, with TRBD1 identical over 8 bases. With V trimmed by 5 bases and J by 5 bases, 10 bases remained unmatched. This CDR3 region has 16 residues. The DNA for the CDR3 is TGTGCCAGCAGTGCCGTTGGACAGGGCCCCAATGAAAAACTGTTTTTT. Translating it yields CASSAVGQGPNEKLFF.

This clonotype has only a few counts. The chain links TRBV20-1 to TRBJ2-7; possible D gene TRBD2, 5 bases. The CDR3 has 13 residues. Germline values: CDR1 DFQATT, CDR2 SNEGSKA (reference sequence). V dropped 4 bases and J dropped 2 bases, with 12 bases sitting between them. CDR3 sequence reads: CSAILGVTYEQYF. For the CDR3, the DNA is TGCAGTGCTATCCTCGGGGTCACCTACGAGCAGTACTTC.

The rearrangement joins TRBV10-1 to TRBJ2-1, with D possibly TRBD2 on 5 matching bases. V was shortened by 4 bases and J by 1 base, with 11 bases between the two germline ends. Per the germline V gene, CDR1 is WNHNN and CDR2 is SYGVQD (reference sequence). CDR3 length: 15 residues. The CDR3 spells CASSVGRGSYNEQFF. The CDR3, as DNA: TGCGCCAGCAGTGTAGGGAGAGGATCCTACAATGAGCAGTTCTTC.

This clonotype was seen a few times. At one end the junction does not follow the germline gene, possibly because of a read error. The V gene is TRBV12-3 or TRBV12-4, the J gene TRBJ1-6; D is unresolved. The CDR3 loop spans 15 amino acids. The CDR3 region is CASSFTGIRNSPLHF. In nucleotides, the CDR3 is TGTGCCAGCAGTTTTACGGGGATCCGTAATTCTCCCCTCCACTTT.

The V gene is TRBV6-2 or TRBV6-3, the J gene TRBJ2-3, with 8 bases matching TRBD2. This CDR3 spans 15 amino acids. V lost 6 bases, J lost 5 bases, and 10 bases stayed unmatched. CDR1 and CDR2 (germline): MNHEY, SVGEGT. CDR3 region: CASSLSGSIKDTQYF. In DNA form, the CDR3 reads TGTGCCAGCAGCCTAAGCGGGAGTATTAAAGATACGCAGTATTTT.

V and J are TRBV6-1 and TRBJ2-1; D is perhaps TRBD1 or TRBD2 (5 bases each). The V end was cut by 7 bases, the J end by 2 bases, with 9 bases between. The CDR3 is 13 residues long. The germline V gene has CDR1 MNHNS and CDR2 SASEGT. Here the CDR3 DNA reads TGTGCCAGCACCGGGACGGCCTACAATGAGCAGTTCTTC. Translation gives CASTGTAYNEQFF.

The V and J genes are TRBV5-1 and TRBJ2-5, with D perhaps matching TRBD2 (7 bases). Per germline, CDR1 SGHRS and CDR2 YFSETQ. The CDR3 loop spans 12 amino acids. Trimming left V 5 bases short and J 4 bases short, with 9 bases between. CDR3 residues: CASSGGAETQYF. The CDR3 DNA sequence: TGCGCCAGCAGTGGGGGGGCAGAGACCCAGTACTTC.

The sample holds a few counts of this clonotype. The chain uses TRBV5-1 and TRBJ1-1; D uncertain. This CDR3 contains 15 residues. Germline CDR1 is SGHRS and CDR2 is YFSETQ. Trimming took 6 bases from V and 1 from J, leaving 16 bases between them. This chain's CDR3 is CASTKTPLENTEAFF. The CDR3 DNA reads TGCGCCAGCACCAAAACCCCCTTAGAGAACACTGAAGCTTTCTTT.

The chain has TRBV11-3 and TRBJ2-1; 9 bases map to TRBD2. Germline CDR1 and CDR2: SGHNT and YENEEA. The CDR3 length is 16 residues. J gave up 9 bases and V 5 bases, and 14 bases lay outside the gene matches. CDR3 protein: CASSLQREDLIGEQFF. CDR3 bases: TGTGCCAGCAGCCTGCAGCGGGAGGATCTGATCGGTGAGCAGTTCTTC.

This clonotype was recorded a few times. The chain combines TRBV27 with TRBJ2-1; D perhaps matches TRBD2 (7 bases). The germline V gene encodes CDR1 MNHEY and CDR2 SMNVEV (reference sequence). Trimming took off 1 base at V and 4 bases at J, with 14 bases between the two ends. There are 16 residues in the CDR3. The CDR3 nucleotides are TGTGCCAGCAGTTTATTTGCGGGGGCGAGATACAATGAGCAGTTCTTC. Translation gives CASSLFAGARYNEQFF.

The chain employs TRBV5-6 and TRBJ2-4; 7 nucleotides agree with TRBD2. CDR3 length: 16 amino acids. Germline V CDR1 and CDR2: SGHDT, YYEEEE. V lost 3 bases and J lost 2; bases outside the gene matches: 8. The CDR3 DNA follows: TGTGCCAGCAGCTCTACCGGGGAGGGCTCCAAAAACATTCAGTACTTC. Translated: CASSSTGEGSKNIQYF.

This clonotype has more than one count but fewer than ten. This chain connects TRBV7-2 to TRBJ1-2, with 7 bases identical to TRBD1. This CDR3 contains 17 residues. Germline CDR1 reads SGHTA; CDR2 reads FQGNSA. J gave up 0 bases and V 8 bases, and 15 bases lay outside the gene matches. The CDR3 bases are TGTGCCAGCTCTCCCGTGGGGACAGCCCATCCTAACTATGGCTACACCTTC. It encodes CASSPVGTAHPNYGYTF.

The chain has TRBV5-1 and TRBJ2-7, with D perhaps TRBD1 (6 bases). The CDR3 is made up of 15 amino acids. Germline values: CDR1 SGHRS, CDR2 YFSETQ. Trimming removed 4 bases at V and 1 base at J, with 15 bases between. CDR3 sequence: CASSVYRVGSYEQYF. The DNA for the CDR3 is TGCGCCAGCAGCGTATACAGGGTTGGTTCCTACGAGCAGTACTTC.

This chain links TRBV30 with TRBJ2-3; 8 bases are shared with TRBD1. The CDR3 has 13 residues. V shed 3 bases, J shed 6 bases, and the junction held 5 bases outside the gene matches. Germline CDR1 reads GTSNPN; CDR2 reads SVGIG (reference sequence). The CDR3 DNA is TGTGCCTGGAGGTGGCAGGGGGCGGATACGCAGTATTTT. Protein: CAWRWQGADTQYF.

This clonotype has only a few counts. The chain combines TRBV4-1 with TRBJ1-4; D is possibly TRBD1 (6 bases). V lost 4 bases to trimming and J lost 5 bases, with 14 bases between them. CDR3 size: 15 residues. Germline CDR1 and CDR2: MGHRA and YSYEKL. The CDR3 loop reads CASSRIGGRNEKLFF. The CDR3 bases are TGCGCCAGCAGCCGCATCGGGGGCAGGAATGAAAAACTGTTTTTT.

This clonotype was counted only a few times. The CDR3: CASSGRDTPLDEQFF. The DNA of the CDR3 is TGTGCCAGTAGCGGAAGAGACACACCTCTTGATGAGCAGTTCTTC. The chain recombines TRBV19 with TRBJ2-1; D is undetermined. The CDR3 is 15 amino acids. CDR1 is LNHDA, CDR2 SQIVND, per germline (reference sequence). The germline V and J ends were trimmed by 6 bases and 8 bases, with 20 bases remaining between them.

The J gene is TRBJ1-1, the V gene TRBV3-1; D perhaps matches TRBD1 (5 bases). V was pared by 0 bases and J by 8 bases, with 10 bases between. Per germline, CDR1 LGHDT and CDR2 YNNKEL (reference sequence). The CDR3 has 13 residues. The CDR3 DNA reads as TGTGCCAGCAGCCAAGATCGGGCAGGGGAAGCTTTCTTT. Its protein product is CASSQDRAGEAFF.

In its sample, this clonotype was seen a few times. In nucleotides, the CDR3 is TGTGCCAGCAGCGCCGGCCGGGACAGGCGGATCTACGAGCAGTACTTC. Its protein product is CASSAGRDRRIYEQYF. The genes are TRBV9 and TRBJ2-7; 8 bases map to TRBD1. V gave up 3 bases and J gave up 3 bases; unmatched junction bases: 11. Germline CDR1 is SGDLS and CDR2 is YYNGEE. The CDR3 runs to 16 residues. Together with reference TRBV9 and TRBJ2-7, the CDR3 gives the full variable domain: DSGVTQTPKHLITATGQRVTLRCSPRSGDLSVYWYQQSLDQGLQFLIQYYNGEERAKGNILERFSAQQFPDLHSELNLSSLELGDSALYFCASSAGRDRRIYEQYFGPGTRLTVT.

The chain combines TRBV24-1 with TRBJ2-3, with D unresolved. From germline, CDR1 is KGHDR and CDR2 SFDVKD. The CDR3 sequence is 15 residues long. Trimming removed 1 base from V and 4 bases from J, with 11 bases in between. CDR3 nucleotides: TGTGCCACCAGTGATTTATCTCCAGGAGCAGATACGCAGTATTTT. Translating it yields CATSDLSPGADTQYF.

This clonotype came up many times. The chain recombines TRBV5-4 with TRBJ2-7; a possible D gene is TRBD1 (7 bases). CDR1 and CDR2 (germline): SGHNT, YYREEE (reference sequence). The CDR3 spans 16 residues. Trimming pared 0 bases from V and 4 bases from J, leaving 17 bases between. The CDR3 DNA follows: TGTGCCAGCAGCTTGGTGGGTGGAGGGGGCTCATACGAGCAGTACTTC. Translating it yields CASSLVGGGGSYEQYF. The full variable domain, its missing parts supplied by reference TRBV5-4 and TRBJ2-7, is ETGVTQSPTHLIKTRGQQVTLRCSSQSGHNTVSWYQQALGQGPQFIFQYYREEENGRGNFPPRFSGLQFPNYSSELNVNALELDDSALYLCASSLVGGGGSYEQYFGPGTRLTVT.

The genes are TRBV6-5 and TRBJ2-1; D gene uncertain. With 2 bases removed from V and 8 bases from J, the gap between germline ends came to 10 bases. Per the germline V gene, CDR1 is MNHEY and CDR2 is SVGAGI. The CDR3 runs to 13 residues. The CDR3 DNA reads TGTGCCAGCAGTTACGGAGCGTCCCATGAGCAGTTCTTC. It encodes CASSYGASHEQFF.

The table lists this clonotype with a few counts. Here the CDR3 reads CASSEGLAGLETQYF. CDR3 DNA sequence: TGTGCCAGCAGTGAAGGACTAGCGGGACTAGAGACCCAGTACTTC. The V and J genes are TRBV12-3 or TRBV12-4 and TRBJ2-5; 12 nucleotides match TRBD2. Losses at the gene ends were 5 bases for V and 4 bases for J; bases not matched to a gene: 5. The CDR3 totals 15 residues.

J is TRBJ2-3 and V is TRBV10-3, with a possible D match to TRBD2 (5 bases). The V gene lost 2 bases and the J gene lost 2 bases, with 14 bases spanning the gap. Germline-derived CDR1 and CDR2 are ENHRY and SYGVKD. The CDR3 extends over 16 amino acids. CDR3 residues: CAISEAALRDTDTQYF. The CDR3, as DNA: TGTGCCATCAGTGAGGCCGCGTTGAGGGACACAGATACGCAGTATTTT.

There are a few counts of this clonotype. The gene calls are TRBV28 and TRBJ2-1, with D possibly matching TRBD1 (5 bases). V shed 6 bases and J shed 6 bases, with 9 bases lying between them. The CDR3 consists of 12 residues. The germline V gene has CDR1 MDHEN and CDR2 SYDVKM. In DNA form, the CDR3 reads TGTGCCAGCAGCAGACAGATCAATGAGCAGTTCTTC. Its protein product is CASSRQINEQFF.

This clonotype was seen a handful of times. The chain links TRBV20-1 to TRBJ1-5; TRBD1 matches 8 bases. V was clipped by 0 bases and J by 7 bases; unmatched bases: 8. CDR3 length: 15 amino acids. CDR1 DFQATT and CDR2 SNEGSKA come from the germline V gene (reference sequence). CDR3 amino acids: CSARELNRGMQPQHF. In DNA, the CDR3 is TGCAGTGCTAGAGAACTTAACAGGGGGATGCAGCCCCAGCATTTT.

The J gene is TRBJ2-1, the V gene TRBV19, with 10 nucleotides matching TRBD1. The CDR3 loop spans 16 amino acids. V shed 9 bases, J shed 7 bases, and the junction held 15 bases outside the gene matches. Germline-derived CDR1 and CDR2 are LNHDA and SQIVND (reference sequence). CDR3 sequence (DNA): TGTGCCAGCCACCCCTACGGAAGGGACAGGGGTAATGAGCAGTTCTTC. Its protein is CASHPYGRDRGNEQFF.

The gene calls are TRBV12-3 or TRBV12-4 and TRBJ2-4; a possible D gene is TRBD1 (6 bases). Trimming took 4 bases from V and 6 from J, leaving 10 bases between them. This CDR3 has 13 residues. The CDR3 reads CASSWAGANIQYF. CDR3 bases: TGTGCCAGCAGTTGGGCAGGGGCAAACATTCAGTACTTC.

The CDR3 DNA reads as TGTGCCACCCTCCGGGGGGCGACGGGGGGCACTGAAGCTTTCTTT. Protein: CATLRGATGGTEAFF. The rearrangement links TRBV24-1 to TRBJ1-1, with D maybe TRBD1 (6 bases). Trimming left V 9 bases short and J 4 bases short, with 20 bases between. The germline gives CDR1 KGHDR, CDR2 SFDVKD. CDR3 length: 15 residues.

The gene calls are TRBV20-1 and TRBJ1-1; a possible D gene is TRBD1 (6 bases). Germline loops: CDR1 DFQATT, CDR2 SNEGSKA (reference sequence). V was trimmed by 0 bases and J by 5 bases, leaving 13 bases between them. This CDR3 is built from 14 residues. This CDR3 is CSARDHRRGTEAFF. CDR3 bases: TGCAGTGCTAGAGATCACAGGAGGGGGACTGAAGCTTTCTTT.